The 30 T cell receptor beta chains reported below all come from one sample, sequenced in a study of human T cells and chemical hapten exposure. TCRdb used MiXCR to reprocess the RACE reads, holding one entry per CDR3 protein. The table has about 300,000 distinct CDR3 sequences, about 5% seen once. Documented time point: pre-sensitization, week 0. Treatment reported: therapeutic diphenylcyclopropenone sensitization with weekly scalp DPC. The sample was whole blood, taken in connection with sensitization to the hapten diphenylcyclopropenone (DPC). The origin of the receptors is a woman under 30 with alopecia areata. Some clones in this sample may be carry-over from other donors' samples.

V and J are TRBV7-9 and TRBJ2-7; 10 bases match TRBD1. After removal of 5 bases from V and 4 bases from J, the junction contained 5 bases not matched to a gene. The CDR3 has 14 residues. Germline CDR1 and CDR2: SEHNR and FQNEAQ (reference sequence). The CDR3 coding sequence is TGTGCCAGCAGCCCCCGGGACAGGGGATACGAGCAGTACTTC. Amino acid sequence: CASSPRDRGYEQYF.

This chain links TRBV12-3 or TRBV12-4 with TRBJ2-5, with a weak D call TRBD2 (5 bases). Trimming removed 3 bases at V and 1 base at J, with 6 bases between. This CDR3 is 13 amino acids long. The DNA for the CDR3 is TGTGCCAGCAGTTTTAGCGCCCAAGAGACCCAGTACTTC. Its translation: CASSFSAQETQYF.

V and J are TRBV5-4 and TRBJ2-5; perhaps TRBD2 as D (6 bases). The V end was cut by 2 bases, the J end by 4 bases, with 15 bases between. This CDR3 comprises 15 residues. Germline CDR1 is SGHNT and CDR2 is YYREEE (reference sequence). The DNA of the CDR3 is TGTGCCAGCAGCTTAGACGGCGGGACCGGAGAGACCCAGTACTTC. Translating gives CASSLDGGTGETQYF. Drawing the rest from reference TRBV5-4 and TRBJ2-5, the complete variable domain is ETGVTQSPTHLIKTRGQQVTLRCSSQSGHNTVSWYQQALGQGPQFIFQYYREEENGRGNFPPRFSGLQFPNYSSELNVNALELDDSALYLCASSLDGGTGETQYFGPGTRLLVL.

The chain is built from TRBV7-2 and TRBJ2-4, with 7 bases fitting TRBD1. The CDR3 is 16 residues long. V shed 11 bases, J shed 6 bases, and the junction held 19 bases outside the gene matches. The germline V gene encodes CDR1 SGHTA and CDR2 FQGNSA. CDR3 in amino acids: CAPKRSSPGQINIQYF. CDR3 bases: TGTGCCCCGAAGCGTAGTAGTCCGGGACAGATAAACATTCAGTACTTC.

The chain employs TRBV29-1 and TRBJ2-2; D is unclear. Germline V lookup: CDR1 SQVTM, CDR2 ANQGSEA. V lost 5 bases to trimming and J lost 6 bases, with 7 bases between them. The CDR3 runs to 11 residues. CDR3 nucleotide sequence: TGCAGCGTTCCGGGCGCCGGGGAGCTGTTTTTT. It codes for CSVPGAGELFF.

CDR3: CASSEQGNTGELFF. DNA of the CDR3: TGTGCCAGCAGTGAACAGGGGAACACCGGGGAGCTGTTTTTT. The rearrangement joins TRBV6-4 to TRBJ2-2; D is perhaps TRBD1 (6 bases). The V end was cut by 3 bases, the J end by 1 base, with 6 bases between. The CDR3 extends over 14 amino acids. The V gene's germline CDR1 is MRHNA and CDR2 SNTAGT.

The CDR3 DNA sequence: TGTGCCAGCAGCTCTCACCTAGGACGAGGTGAAGCTTTCTTT. It encodes CASSSHLGRGEAFF. The gene calls are TRBV5-6 and TRBJ1-1, with unresolved D. Germline CDR1 is SGHDT and CDR2 is YYEEEE. The ends were cut back, 3 bases at V and 7 bases at J, with 16 bases in the middle. The CDR3 is made up of 14 amino acids.

This clonotype appeared a few times. The chain has TRBV27 and TRBJ1-5; 7 bases line up with TRBD1. V lost 5 bases to trimming and J lost 7 bases; unmatched junction nucleotides: 8. Germline V gene data show CDR1 as MNHEY and CDR2 as SMNVEV (reference sequence). CDR3 length: 14 amino acids. The CDR3 DNA sequence: TGTGCCAGCAGTCTCGACAGGGTGAGCCAGCCCCAGCATTTT. It yields the protein CASSLDRVSQPQHF.

This clonotype was seen at least ten times. This rearrangement joins TRBV6-2 or TRBV6-3 to TRBJ2-7; 7 nucleotides align to TRBD1. V shed 2 bases, J shed 2 bases, and the junction held 15 bases outside the gene matches. Germline CDR1 and CDR2: MNHEY and SVGEGT. The CDR3 spans 18 residues. The CDR3 nucleotides are TGTGCCAGCAGTTACCCGACCGGGACAGACGACTTAACCTACGAGCAGTACTTC. Translation gives CASSYPTGTDDLTYEQYF.

This clonotype was counted only a few times. The CDR3 here is CAISERLGLAVGQGTQYF. The CDR3 DNA sequence: TGTGCCATCAGTGAGCGTTTGGGACTAGCGGTTGGGCAGGGTACGCAGTATTTT. J is TRBJ2-3 and V is TRBV10-3; 11 positions match TRBD2. V gave up 2 bases and J gave up 8 bases; unmatched junction bases: 15. CDR1 is ENHRY, CDR2 SYGVKD, per germline. The CDR3 runs to 18 residues.

In the case of this clonotype: A read error may be the cause here, since a much bigger clone is one base away. Likely a read error: the CDR3 ends without its conserved phenylalanine or tryptophan. The chain has TRBV12-3 or TRBV12-4 and TRBJ1-2; no clear D. CDR3 length: 13 amino acids. Trimming removed 4 bases at V and 3 bases at J, with 9 bases between. CDR3 nucleotide sequence: TGTGCCAGCAGTTCTGCCGGAGACTATGGCTACACCTAC. It specifies CASSSAGDYGYTY.

This clonotype showed up just a few times. The chain combines TRBV7-2 with TRBJ2-2; 8 bases align to TRBD1. Germline assignment: CDR1 SGHTA and CDR2 FQGNSA. The length of the CDR3 is 15 residues. V lost 3 bases and J lost 4; bases outside the gene matches: 4. The CDR3 reads CASSFPGQGTGELFF. As DNA, the CDR3 is TGTGCCAGCAGCTTCCCAGGACAGGGCACCGGGGAGCTGTTTTTT. Combining the CDR3 with reference TRBV7-2 and TRBJ2-2 gives the whole variable domain GAGVSQSPSNKVTEKGKDVELRCDPISGHTALYWYRQSLGQGLEFLIYFQGNSAPDKSGLPSDRFSAERTGGSVSTLTIQRTQQEDSAVYLCASSFPGQGTGELFFGEGSRLTVL.

The genes are TRBV7-2 and TRBJ1-1; D may be TRBD1 (6 bases). Germline V lookup: CDR1 SGHTA, CDR2 FQGNSA. V was cut by 5 bases and J by 0 bases, with 10 bases left in between. This CDR3 has 14 amino acids. Here the CDR3 DNA reads TGTGCCAGCAGCACACAGGGAATGAACACTGAAGCTTTCTTT. This translates into CASSTQGMNTEAFF.

This clonotype was seen ten or more times. CDR3 loop: CASSLTGDPKDTQYF. Here the CDR3 DNA reads TGCGCCAGCAGCTTAACAGGGGATCCAAAAGATACGCAGTATTTT. This chain joins TRBV5-1 and TRBJ2-3; 7 bases align to TRBD1. The CDR3 runs 15 residues. The J segment lost 5 bases and the V segment lost 2 bases, leaving 8 bases of the junction unmatched. Germline CDR1 and CDR2: SGHRS and YFSETQ. The complete variable domain, with remaining parts taken from reference TRBV5-1 and TRBJ2-3, reads KAGVTQTPRYLIKTRGQQVTLSCSPISGHRSVSWYQQTPGQGLQFLFEYFSETQRNKGNFPGRFSGRQFSNSRSEMNVSTLELGDSALYLCASSLTGDPKDTQYFGPGTRLTVL.

This clonotype was recorded many times. V usage is TRBV7-9 and J usage is TRBJ2-3; maybe TRBD2 (6 bases). The CDR3 covers 15 residues. Per germline, CDR1 SEHNR and CDR2 FQNEAQ (reference sequence). V lost 4 bases, J lost 0 bases, and 11 bases lay in between. The CDR3 is CASSSGRLSTDTQYF. The CDR3 coding sequence is TGTGCCAGCAGCTCAGGGAGGCTCAGCACAGATACGCAGTATTTT.

The chain is built from TRBV3-1 and TRBJ1-2; unclear D gene. CDR3 length equals 15 residues. Germline loops: CDR1 LGHDT, CDR2 YNNKEL (reference sequence). V was trimmed by 0 bases and J by 2 bases, leaving 10 bases between them. The DNA for the CDR3 is TGTGCCAGCAGCCAAGATCTGATTCCAAACTATGGCTACACCTTC. Translating it yields CASSQDLIPNYGYTF.

In the case of this clonotype: Just one base apart from a much larger clone, this may be a read error. The chain joins TRBV9 to TRBJ2-3; 10 bases are a match to TRBD1. Germline loops: CDR1 SGDLS, CDR2 YYNGEE. V shed 3 bases and J 2 bases; nucleotides not matched to a gene: 12. The CDR3 consists of 18 residues. The CDR3 loop reads CASSGRTGQGVFTDTQYF. CDR3 nucleotide sequence: TGTGCCAGCAGCGGACGTACCGGACAGGGGGTCTTCACAGATACGCAGTATTTT.

This clonotype appeared a few times. The chain has TRBV19 and TRBJ2-1; D call uncertain. Trimming removed 1 base from V and 7 bases from J, with 8 bases in between. The germline V gene has CDR1 LNHDA and CDR2 SQIVND (reference sequence). The length of the CDR3 is 13 residues. The CDR3 nucleotides are TGTGCCAGTAGTATAGTAGTAGGGAATGAGCAGTTCTTC. Translating it yields CASSIVVGNEQFF.

There are many counts of this clonotype. The V call is TRBV2, the J call TRBJ2-1, with D hard to call. Per germline, CDR1 SNHLY and CDR2 FYNNEI. CDR3 length equals 12 residues. The V and J ends lost 7 bases and 4 bases respectively, with 8 bases between them. This chain's CDR3 is CASKVRYNEQFF. DNA for the CDR3: TGTGCCAGCAAGGTCCGTTACAATGAGCAGTTCTTC. The complete variable domain, with remaining parts taken from reference TRBV2 and TRBJ2-1, reads EPEVTQTPSHQVTQMGQEVILRCVPISNHLYFYWYRQILGQKVEFLVSFYNNEISEKSEIFDDQFSVERPDGSNFTLKIRSTKLEDSAMYFCASKVRYNEQFFGPGTRLTVL.

This clonotype was seen at least ten times. J is TRBJ1-4 and V is TRBV18, with 7 bases matching TRBD1. This CDR3 is 14 amino acids long. V trimming: 4 bases; J trimming: 8 bases; junction bases outside the gene matches: 7. Germline-derived CDR1 and CDR2 are KGHSH and LQKENI. The CDR3 nucleotides are TGTGCCAGCTCACGAGGACAGGATGTGGAAAAACTGTTTTTT. Protein sequence: CASSRGQDVEKLFF.

CDR3 nucleotide sequence: TGTGCCAGCAGCGTAGGGGCAGGCCGCTATGGCTACACCTTC. Encoded protein: CASSVGAGRYGYTF. This sequence joins TRBV9 and TRBJ1-2; D is uncertain. The V gene's germline CDR1 is SGDLS and CDR2 YYNGEE. With 0 bases removed from V and 4 bases from J, the gap between germline ends came to 10 bases. The CDR3 runs to 14 residues.

The sample holds many counts of this clonotype. This chain connects TRBV27 to TRBJ2-7, with D possibly being TRBD2 (6 bases). The CDR3 covers 13 residues. V lost 6 bases to trimming and J lost 3 bases, with 12 bases between them. Looked up from germline, CDR1 is MNHEY and CDR2 is SMNVEV (reference sequence). This CDR3 reads CASSRGIFYEQYF. The CDR3 nucleotides are TGTGCCAGCAGCCGGGGGATCTTCTACGAGCAGTACTTC.

This clonotype was recorded at least ten times. The chain has TRBV10-3 and TRBJ1-1; 8 bases fit TRBD1. V trimming: 5 bases; J trimming: 3 bases; junction bases outside the gene matches: 5. The CDR3 length is 14 residues. CDR1 and CDR2 (germline): ENHRY, SYGVKD. DNA for the CDR3: TGTGCCATCAGTCGACAGGGGATGGACACTGAAGCTTTCTTT. It translates to CAISRQGMDTEAFF.

The rearrangement uses TRBV6-6 and TRBJ1-4, with a possible D match to TRBD1 (5 bases). CDR3 length: 12 amino acids. CDR1 and CDR2 (germline): MNHNY, SVGAGI (reference sequence). With 0 bases removed from V and 16 bases from J, the gap between germline ends came to 12 bases. CDR3 residues: CASSYSTGPGFF. The CDR3 DNA reads TGTGCCAGCAGTTACTCCACGGGGCCAGGGTTTTTT.

This clonotype was counted at least ten times. The V call is TRBV5-8, the J call TRBJ1-5; TRBD1 might be the D (6 bases). This CDR3 is built from 15 residues. V lost 0 bases, J lost 6 bases, and 13 bases lay in between. Germline CDR1 reads SGHTS; CDR2 reads YDEGEE. The CDR3 DNA is TGTGCCAGCAGCTTGGACAGGGATTTAGCTCAGCCCCAGCATTTT. It specifies CASSLDRDLAQPQHF.

This clonotype came up a few times. The chain is built from TRBV7-6 and TRBJ1-2; D unresolved. The CDR3 has 13 amino acids. Deletions cut 0 bases from V and 8 bases from J, with 10 bases between. Germline loops: CDR1 SGHVS, CDR2 FNYEAQ. The CDR3 is CASSLAYMEGYTF. CDR3 DNA: TGTGCCAGCAGCTTAGCGTATATGGAGGGCTACACCTTC. The full variable domain, its missing parts supplied by reference TRBV7-6 and TRBJ1-2, is GAGVSQSPRYKVTKRGQDVALRCDPISGHVSLYWYRQALGQGPEFLTYFNYEAQQDKSGLPNDRFSAERPEGSISTLTIQRTEQRDSAMYRCASSLAYMEGYTFGSGTRLTVV.

This clonotype appeared many times. The rearrangement joins TRBV11-1 to TRBJ1-6; D is uncertain. Germline lookup yields CDR1 SGHAT and CDR2 FQDESV (reference sequence). V was shortened by 3 bases and J by 9 bases, with 12 bases between the two germline ends. The CDR3 loop spans 14 amino acids. Written as DNA, the CDR3 is TGTGCCAGCAGCTTTGGGCAGGACCGTTCACCCCTCCACTTT. It specifies CASSFGQDRSPLHF.

The chain links TRBV7-2 to TRBJ1-2, with 9 nucleotides matching TRBD1. The V and J ends lost 1 base and 4 bases, in that order; junction bases with no gene match: 7. The CDR3 extends over 16 amino acids. Germline CDR1 reads SGHTA; CDR2 reads FQGNSA. The CDR3 DNA reads as TGTGCCAGCAGCTTAGTCCCCCCGGGACAGGGCTATGGCTACACCTTC. Translating it yields CASSLVPPGQGYGYTF.

V gene TRBV6-2 or TRBV6-3 combines with J gene TRBJ1-4, with D unresolved. Germline-derived CDR1 and CDR2 are MNHEY and SVGEGT. This CDR3 contains 13 residues. V dropped 5 bases and J dropped 6 bases, with 10 bases sitting between them. The CDR3 DNA reads as TGTGCCAGCAGTCCCGACTGGGATGAAAAACTGTTTTTT. Translated, it gives CASSPDWDEKLFF.

CDR3 nucleotides: TGTGCCAGCAGCCCTGGACAGAGCTCTAATGAAAAACTGTTTTTT. It translates to CASSPGQSSNEKLFF. The rearrangement uses TRBV7-2 and TRBJ1-4, with D perhaps matching TRBD1 (6 bases). This CDR3 comprises 15 residues. CDR1 SGHTA and CDR2 FQGNSA come from the germline V gene. Trimming removed 5 bases from V and 3 bases from J, with 13 bases in between.